Each of the 16 T cell receptor beta chains below was sequenced from the same sample in a study of blood T cell repertoires in COVID-19. Only in-frame clones appear in the TCRdb table, and some are missing; sequencing was by immunoSEQ multiplex PCR. The table includes 100,000 to 120,000 clones, about 85% detected once. The material sequenced was peripheral blood. These receptors were obtained from a human donor in a cohort sampled during active COVID-19.

The chain links TRBV6-5 to TRBJ1-4; D gene uncertain. The CDR3 runs 13 residues. The germline gives CDR1 MNHEY, CDR2 SVGAGI. The V and J ends lost 7 bases and 8 bases respectively, with 14 bases between them. CDR3 sequence (DNA): TGTGCCAGCAACGACCTCGGGAGGGAAAAACTGTTTTTT. It encodes CASNDLGREKLFF.

V gene TRBV25-1 combines with J gene TRBJ1-1; possibly TRBD1 for D (5 bases). CDR1 is MGHDK, CDR2 SYGVNS, per germline. Trimming stripped 2 bases from V and 1 base from J, with 14 bases between. The CDR3 has 16 residues. CDR3 residues: CASSEGGARTNTEAFF. The DNA of the CDR3 is TGTGCCAGCAGTGAAGGTGGGGCCCGGACGAACACTGAAGCTTTCTTT.

The chain recombines TRBV2 with TRBJ1-5, with TRBD1 identical over 7 bases. V lost 6 bases, J lost 6 bases, and 5 bases stayed unmatched. The CDR3 runs to 13 residues. Germline loops: CDR1 SNHLY, CDR2 FYNNEI. In DNA form, the CDR3 reads TGTGCCAGCAGGGGACAGTGGGGTCAGCCCCAGCATTTT. It yields the protein CASRGQWGQPQHF.

The chain combines TRBV10-3 with TRBJ1-3; D may be TRBD1 (6 bases). The germline CDR1 and CDR2 sequences are ENHRY and SYGVKD. The length of the CDR3 is 14 residues. V lost 3 bases and J lost 2, with 8 bases in between. CDR3 DNA: TGTGCCATCAGTGATACAGGGACTGGAAACACCATATATTTT. It is translated as CAISDTGTGNTIYF.

The chain links TRBV7-2 to TRBJ1-2; TRBD1 aligns across 10 bases. Germline CDR1 reads SGHTA; CDR2 reads FQGNSA. With 5 bases clipped from V and 6 bases from J, the junction kept 6 bases outside the gene matches. The CDR3 is 14 residues long. In DNA, the CDR3 is TGTGCCAGCAGCCCGAGACAGGGGGCACATGGCTACACCTTC. This translates into CASSPRQGAHGYTF.

The chain recombines TRBV29-1 with TRBJ1-1; D is perhaps TRBD1 (6 bases). The CDR3 is 13 residues long. Germline V lookup: CDR1 SQVTM, CDR2 ANQGSEA. The ends were cut back, 7 bases at V and 1 base at J, with 13 bases in the middle. CDR3 loop: CSGKGQPNTEAFF. CDR3 sequence (DNA): TGCAGCGGGAAAGGACAGCCGAACACTGAAGCTTTCTTT.

The V and J genes are TRBV2 and TRBJ1-5; no clear D. The V gene's germline CDR1 is SNHLY and CDR2 FYNNEI. The CDR3 consists of 13 residues. Deletions cut 7 bases from V and 3 bases from J, with 10 bases between. CDR3 loop: CASIGGNNQPQHF. CDR3 coding DNA: TGTGCCAGCATCGGAGGGAACAATCAGCCCCAGCATTTT.

This chain connects TRBV5-6 to TRBJ1-1; 9 bases map to TRBD1. The germline V gene has CDR1 SGHDT and CDR2 YYEEEE. The junction had 14 bases not matched to a gene; V was cut back by 4 bases and J by 1 base. This CDR3 is 18 amino acids long. CDR3 DNA: TGTGCCAGCAGCCGGGACGGGACAGGGAGGGGAAGGAACACTGAAGCTTTCTTT. Amino acids: CASSRDGTGRGRNTEAFF. Using reference TRBV5-6 and TRBJ1-1 for the parts outside the CDR3, the full variable domain is DAGVTQSPTHLIKTRGQQVTLRCSPKSGHDTVSWYQQALGQGPQFIFQYYEEEERQRGNFPDRFSGHQFPNYSSELNVNALLLGDSALYLCASSRDGTGRGRNTEAFFGQGTRLTVV.

The chain uses TRBV28 and TRBJ2-1; D perhaps matches TRBD1 (6 bases). The CDR3 runs 16 residues. Between the trimmed V and J ends, which lost 7 bases and 0 bases, there was a span of 16 bases. Germline V gene lookup returns CDR1 MDHEN and CDR2 SYDVKM. The CDR3 bases are TGTGCCAGCACCTCGCCAGCGGACAGCTCCTACAATGAGCAGTTCTTC. This sequence encodes CASTSPADSSYNEQFF.

The gene calls are TRBV11-3 and TRBJ2-1; 7 nucleotides align to TRBD2. After removal of 3 bases from V and 2 bases from J, the junction contained 7 bases not matched to a gene. Germline V gene sequence: CDR1 SGHNT, CDR2 YENEEA. The CDR3 sequence is 16 residues long. The CDR3 DNA is TGTGCCAGCAGCTTGGGTCGGGAGGTCGCCTACAATGAGCAGTTCTTC. Protein product: CASSLGREVAYNEQFF.

This chain's CDR3 is CASSLEGGEETQYF. CDR3 coding DNA: TGCGCCAGCAGCTTGGAAGGCGGGGAGGAGACCCAGTACTTC. The rearrangement uses TRBV5-1 and TRBJ2-5, with a weak D call TRBD2 (6 bases). The germline V gene has CDR1 SGHRS and CDR2 YFSETQ. CDR3 length: 14 amino acids. V shed 0 bases and J shed 5 bases, with 11 bases lying between them. Together with reference TRBV5-1 and TRBJ2-5, the CDR3 gives the full variable domain: KAGVTQTPRYLIKTRGQQVTLSCSPISGHRSVSWYQQTPGQGLQFLFEYFSETQRNKGNFPGRFSGRQFSNSRSEMNVSTLELGDSALYLCASSLEGGEETQYFGPGTRLLVL.

The DNA of the CDR3 is TGTGCCAGCAGAAGCAGGCCGATAGGCTACACCTTC. Protein product: CASRSRPIGYTF. The rearrangement joins TRBV28 to TRBJ1-2; D gene unclear. V was trimmed by 6 bases and J by 8 bases, leaving 13 bases between them. Germline CDR1 MDHEN, CDR2 SYDVKM. This CDR3 has 12 amino acids.

The rearrangement joins TRBV7-2 to TRBJ2-1; 9 bases fit TRBD2. With V trimmed by 4 bases and J by 4 bases, 11 bases remained unmatched. This CDR3 is 17 amino acids long. Germline V lookup: CDR1 SGHTA, CDR2 FQGNSA. CDR3 nucleotides: TGTGCCAGCAGCTCCCAAAGCGGGAGGCTTCGTTACAATGAGCAGTTCTTC. It encodes CASSSQSGRLRYNEQFF.

The CDR3 DNA follows: TGTGCCACCAGCAGACCTCGAGATACGCAGTATTTT. Translation: CATSRPRDTQYF. This rearrangement joins TRBV15 to TRBJ2-3; D remains ambiguous. This CDR3 has 12 residues. Trimming removed 2 bases from V and 5 bases from J, with 5 bases in between. CDR1 is LNHNV, CDR2 YYDKDF, per germline (reference sequence).

This sequence joins TRBV10-3 and TRBJ2-4; 11 positions agree with TRBD2. Germline V gene lookup returns CDR1 ENHRY and CDR2 SYGVKD. J gave up 7 bases and V 1 base, and 12 bases lay outside the gene matches. The CDR3 consists of 18 residues. The DNA of the CDR3 is TGTGCCATCAGTGAGTTCTCTAGCGGGAGGCCCCTCGGGAACATTCAGTACTTC. Translating gives CAISEFSSGRPLGNIQYF.

The chain joins TRBV2 to TRBJ1-4; 8 nucleotides align to TRBD1. V was clipped by 8 bases and J by 8 bases; unmatched bases: 7. Germline lookup yields CDR1 SNHLY and CDR2 FYNNEI. This CDR3 has 13 amino acids. The CDR3 region is CASGTGRGEKLFF. The CDR3 region has the DNA TGTGCCAGCGGGACAGGACGCGGGGAAAAACTGTTTTTT.